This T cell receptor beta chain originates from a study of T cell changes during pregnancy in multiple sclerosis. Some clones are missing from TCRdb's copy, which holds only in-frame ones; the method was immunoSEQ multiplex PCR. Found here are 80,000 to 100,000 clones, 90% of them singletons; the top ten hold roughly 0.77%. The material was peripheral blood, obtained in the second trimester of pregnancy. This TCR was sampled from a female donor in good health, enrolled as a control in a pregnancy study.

The CDR3 DNA is TGTGCCAGCAGGACTCGGGACAGAAAAGAGACCCAGTACTTC. It is translated as CASRTRDRKETQYF. This chain uses TRBV6-5 with TRBJ2-5; 7 bases map to TRBD1. Germline V lookup: CDR1 MNHEY, CDR2 SVGAGI. With 6 bases clipped from V and 3 bases from J, the junction kept 7 bases outside the gene matches. The CDR3 sequence is 14 residues long.